This is a list of T cell receptor beta chains from one sample in a study of T cells in Graves' hyperthyroidism and ophthalmopathy. TCRdb redid the calling of the multiplex PCR reads with MiXCR, one entry per CDR3 protein. Among 500,000 to 750,000 distinct CDR3 sequences listed, 15% to 18% were seen once. The sample taken for sequencing was blood. These TCRs come from a woman aged 30 to 39 with Graves' hyperthyroidism. CDR3s include the opening cysteine and the closing phenylalanine or tryptophan. Fields, in order: J gene, V gene, clone size, D gene, CDR3 DNA, CDR3 protein. The D gene is left open where the match is weak. Clone size is stated in some rows and not others, as once, few, many or a class when expanded.

J gene: TRBJ2-7
V gene: TRBV6-1
clone size: many
D gene: TRBD2
CDR3 DNA: TGTGCCAGCAGTGTTCTAGCGGGAGAGAGGGACTACGAGCAGTACTTC
CDR3 protein: CASSVLAGERDYEQYF

J gene: TRBJ2-7
V gene: TRBV3-1
clone size: NA
D gene: NA
CDR3 DNA: TGTGCCAGCAGCCAAGATCTGGCTTCCCCCTCCTACGAGCAGTACTTC
CDR3 protein: CASSQDLASPSYEQYF

J gene: TRBJ1-2
V gene: TRBV2
clone size: NA
D gene: NA
CDR3 DNA: TGTACCAGCACCGGGACTCATGGCTACACCTTC
CDR3 protein: CTSTGTHGYTF

J gene: TRBJ1-6
V gene: TRBV9
clone size: few
D gene: NA
CDR3 DNA: TGTGCCAGCAGCGTAACCCCGGGAGTGACAGAGAATTCACCCCTCCACTTT
CDR3 protein: CASSVTPGVTENSPLHF

J gene: TRBJ1-1
V gene: TRBV30
clone size: many
D gene: NA
CDR3 DNA: TGTGCCTGGAAGCGGCTAATTACTGAAGCTTTCTTT
CDR3 protein: CAWKRLITEAFF

J gene: TRBJ2-7
V gene: TRBV3-1
clone size: many
D gene: NA
CDR3 DNA: TGTGCCAGCAGCCAAAGAGGCGGTCCCAACGAGCAGTACTTC
CDR3 protein: CASSQRGGPNEQYF

J gene: TRBJ2-1
V gene: TRBV29-1
clone size: NA
D gene: TRBD2
CDR3 DNA: TGCAGCGTTGATATTCGTGGCGGGAGGATCCACAATGAGCAGTTCTTC
CDR3 protein: CSVDIRGGRIHNEQFF

J gene: TRBJ2-1
V gene: TRBV27
clone size: few
D gene: TRBD2
CDR3 DNA: TGTGCCAGCAGTTTAAGGGGAGCGGGAGCGGAGTTCTTC
CDR3 protein: CASSLRGAGAEFF

J gene: TRBJ1-1
V gene: TRBV4-1
clone size: NA
D gene: TRBD1
CDR3 DNA: TGCGCCAGCAGCCAAGAGTTCGGGACAGGGCTTTTTTCGGCTTTCTTT
CDR3 protein: CASSQEFGTGLFSAFF

J gene: TRBJ2-7
V gene: TRBV3-1
clone size: many
D gene: TRBD2
CDR3 DNA: TGTGCCAGCAGGTTAGGACTAGCGGGGGAGCAGTACTTC
CDR3 protein: CASRLGLAGEQYF

J gene: TRBJ2-1
V gene: TRBV7-9
clone size: many
D gene: TRBD1
CDR3 DNA: TGTGCCAGCAGCGTGGGACAGGGGAGGAGTGAGCAGTTCTTC
CDR3 protein: CASSVGQGRSEQFF

J gene: TRBJ2-1
V gene: TRBV7-9
clone size: many
D gene: NA
CDR3 DNA: TGTGCCAGCAGCTTAGGGACAGTCAATGAGCAGTTCTTC
CDR3 protein: CASSLGTVNEQFF

J gene: TRBJ2-3
V gene: TRBV12-3/TRBV12-4
clone size: NA
D gene: TRBD2
CDR3 DNA: TGTGCCAGCAGTTTCGCTAGCGGGAGAGACACAGATACGCAGTATTTT
CDR3 protein: CASSFASGRDTDTQYF

J gene: TRBJ2-5
V gene: TRBV6-1
clone size: NA
D gene: NA
CDR3 DNA: TGTGCCAGCAGTGAGAGCAGGGTGCGGACGGAGACCCAGTACTTC
CDR3 protein: CASSESRVRTETQYF

J gene: TRBJ2-1
V gene: TRBV9
clone size: many
D gene: TRBD2
CDR3 DNA: TGTGCCAGCAGCCCCAAGACTAGCGGGGAGCGCGGGGTCTACAATGAGCAGTTCTTC
CDR3 protein: CASSPKTSGERGVYNEQFF

J gene: TRBJ2-3
V gene: TRBV5-1
clone size: many
D gene: NA
CDR3 DNA: TGCGCCAGCAGCCCCAACAGGGTTTTCCCAGATACGCAGTATTTT
CDR3 protein: CASSPNRVFPDTQYF

J gene: TRBJ1-4
V gene: TRBV5-1
clone size: many
D gene: TRBD1
CDR3 DNA: TGCGCCAGCAGCAGAACAGGGGCAGCTAATGAAAAACTGTTTTTT
CDR3 protein: CASSRTGAANEKLFF

J gene: TRBJ2-7
V gene: TRBV5-1
clone size: few
D gene: NA
CDR3 DNA: TGCGCCAGCAGCGTAAGCTCTCCAGGGCGCGAGCAGTACTTC
CDR3 protein: CASSVSSPGREQYF

J gene: TRBJ2-4
V gene: TRBV6-1
clone size: NA
D gene: NA
CDR3 DNA: TGTGCCAGCTCAGTAGTCAGGGAGGCTAGGAACATTCAGTACTTC
CDR3 protein: CASSVVREARNIQYF

J gene: TRBJ2-3
V gene: TRBV11-1
clone size: NA
D gene: NA
CDR3 DNA: TGTGCCAGCAGCTTACCTCAAAGCACAGATACGCAGTATTTT
CDR3 protein: CASSLPQSTDTQYF

J gene: TRBJ1-2
V gene: TRBV20-1
clone size: few
D gene: NA
CDR3 DNA: TGCAGTGCTGCCGAACCGGGTAACTATGGCTACACCTTC
CDR3 protein: CSAAEPGNYGYTF

J gene: TRBJ2-1
V gene: TRBV6-1
clone size: NA
D gene: TRBD2
CDR3 DNA: TGTGCCAGCAGTGACTCAGGGACTAGCGGGATAAATGAGCAGTTCTTC
CDR3 protein: CASSDSGTSGINEQFF

J gene: TRBJ2-7
V gene: TRBV29-1
clone size: many
D gene: TRBD1
CDR3 DNA: TGCAGCGTGCAATCAAACAGGGGGTCGGAGCAGTACTTC
CDR3 protein: CSVQSNRGSEQYF

J gene: TRBJ1-2
V gene: TRBV11-2
clone size: NA
D gene: TRBD1
CDR3 DNA: TGTGCCAGCAAAAGGACAGGGGGAACCAACTATGGCTACACCTTC
CDR3 protein: CASKRTGGTNYGYTF

J gene: TRBJ1-1
V gene: TRBV2
clone size: NA
D gene: NA
CDR3 DNA: TGTGCCAGCAGTGCAACGACAGGGAACACTGAAGCTTTCTTT
CDR3 protein: CASSATTGNTEAFF

J gene: TRBJ2-1
V gene: TRBV3-1
clone size: many
D gene: TRBD2
CDR3 DNA: TGTGCCAGCAGCCGTTTGGGACTAGCGATGGACAAGTTCTTC
CDR3 protein: CASSRLGLAMDKFF

J gene: TRBJ1-5
V gene: TRBV12-3/TRBV12-4
clone size: many
D gene: TRBD1
CDR3 DNA: TGTGCCAGCAATACAGGGGGATGGCAGCCCCAGCATTTT
CDR3 protein: CASNTGGWQPQHF

J gene: TRBJ2-2
V gene: TRBV6-6
clone size: NA
D gene: TRBD2
CDR3 DNA: TGTGCCAGCAGTTACTTGGGACTAGCGGGGGCGGAGACCGGGGAGCTGTTTTTT
CDR3 protein: CASSYLGLAGAETGELFF

J gene: TRBJ1-2
V gene: TRBV3-1
clone size: many
D gene: TRBD1
CDR3 DNA: TGTGCCAGCAGCCAAGTCCAGGGGGCCTATGGCTACACCTTC
CDR3 protein: CASSQVQGAYGYTF

J gene: TRBJ1-1
V gene: TRBV5-8
clone size: many
D gene: NA
CDR3 DNA: TGTGCCAGCCAAGGGGGATGGAACACTGAAGCTTTCTTT
CDR3 protein: CASQGGWNTEAFF

J gene: TRBJ1-1
V gene: TRBV6-1
clone size: NA
D gene: NA
CDR3 DNA: TGTGCCAGCAAGCCCACACTGAACACTGAAGCTTTCTTT
CDR3 protein: CASKPTLNTEAFF